Presented here are 28 T cell receptor beta chains from one specimen sequenced in a study of OX40 agonist ivuxolimab in advanced cancers. The assay was immunoSEQ multiplex PCR, and TCRdb's table has in-frame clones only and misses some. The sample consists of about 70,000 clones, 81% of them appearing once. The sample was CD4+ or CD8+ T cells sorted from blood, taken in a trial of the OX40 agonist ivuxolimab. The receptor source for this set is an adult with an advanced solid tumor such as melanoma, head and neck, liver or kidney cancer.

V and J are TRBV5-4 and TRBJ1-2; 9 positions agree with TRBD1. After removal of 4 bases from V and 5 bases from J, the junction contained 3 bases not matched to a gene. This CDR3 has 13 residues. CDR1 is SGHNT and CDR2 is YYREEE in the germline V gene (reference sequence). CDR3 sequence: CASSPGQGYGYTF. The CDR3 bases are TGTGCCAGCAGCCCAGGACAGGGGTATGGCTACACCTTC.

This clone was observed a single time. This chain uses TRBV27 with TRBJ2-5; 8 bases align to TRBD1. This CDR3 spans 15 amino acids. Germline lookup yields CDR1 MNHEY and CDR2 SMNVEV (reference sequence). The trim removed 6 bases at V and 5 bases at J, leaving 11 bases unmatched. In DNA form, the CDR3 reads TGTGCCAGCAGCCAGGGGGCGGCACTCTGGGAGACCCAGTACTTC. Translated, it gives CASSQGAALWETQYF.

For the CDR3, the DNA is TGTGCCAGCAGCTTATTTTCAGGGTCTGGAAACACCATATATTTT. Translating gives CASSLFSGSGNTIYF. The gene calls are TRBV11-3 and TRBJ1-3, with D perhaps matching TRBD1 (5 bases). The ends were cut back, 2 bases at V and 1 base at J, with 9 bases in the middle. The CDR3 consists of 15 residues. Germline V CDR1 and CDR2: SGHNT, YENEEA.

This clone was counted only a few times. The chain recombines TRBV30 with TRBJ1-5, with 7 bases lining up with TRBD1. CDR1 and CDR2 (germline): GTSNPN, SVGIG (reference sequence). The CDR3 contains 15 residues. J gave up 3 bases and V 0 bases, and 5 bases lay outside the gene matches. CDR3 sequence: CAWSVGTDHNQPQHF. In nucleotides, the CDR3 is TGTGCCTGGAGTGTCGGGACAGATCACAATCAGCCCCAGCATTTT.

This clone has just one count. The chain couples TRBV6-5 to TRBJ1-2; unclear D gene. The V gene's germline CDR1 is MNHEY and CDR2 SVGAGI. The CDR3 covers 13 residues. V dropped 0 bases and J dropped 4 bases, with 6 bases sitting between them. CDR3 residues: CASSYSRVYGYTF. In DNA, the CDR3 is TGTGCCAGCAGTTACTCGAGGGTCTATGGCTACACCTTC.

This clone appeared a single time. The chain recombines TRBV7-9 with TRBJ1-5, with unresolved D. Between the trimmed V and J ends, which lost 1 base and 5 bases, there was a span of 12 bases. This CDR3 contains 15 residues. The V gene's germline CDR1 is SEHNR and CDR2 FQNEAQ (reference sequence). CDR3 amino acids: CASSLDGVTHQPQHF. The DNA for the CDR3 is TGTGCCAGCAGCTTAGATGGGGTGACGCATCAGCCCCAGCATTTT.

The table lists this clone with a few counts. V is TRBV2 and J is TRBJ1-6; D ambiguous. V lost 8 bases to trimming and J lost 10 bases, with 12 bases between them. Germline CDR1 is SNHLY and CDR2 is FYNNEI. The CDR3 is 12 residues long. The CDR3 DNA sequence: TGTGCCAGCCGAGGTTTTGGATCACCCCTCCACTTT. Protein: CASRGFGSPLHF.

The chain has TRBV10-3 and TRBJ2-4; the D is unclear. The CDR3 consists of 15 residues. Per germline, CDR1 ENHRY and CDR2 SYGVKD. Deletions cut 0 bases from V and 6 bases from J, with 12 bases between. The CDR3 here is CAISESGGSSNIQYF. The CDR3 DNA follows: TGTGCCATCAGTGAGTCGGGCGGATCCTCAAACATTCAGTACTTC.

This chain links TRBV27 with TRBJ1-1; no clear D gene. V was shortened by 5 bases and J by 0 bases, with 7 bases between the two germline ends. Germline V lookup: CDR1 MNHEY, CDR2 SMNVEV (reference sequence). The CDR3 totals 13 residues. CDR3 amino acids: CASSQFMNTEAFF. CDR3 DNA: TGTGCCAGCAGTCAGTTCATGAACACTGAAGCTTTCTTT.

This chain links TRBV11-1 with TRBJ2-7, with D perhaps assigned TRBD1 or TRBD2 (5 bases each). V shed 3 bases and J shed 0 bases, with 9 bases lying between them. Looked up from germline, CDR1 is SGHAT and CDR2 is FQDESV (reference sequence). This CDR3 contains 14 residues. CDR3 residues: CASSFRDRSYEQYF. The CDR3 bases are TGTGCCAGCAGCTTTCGGGACCGCTCCTACGAGCAGTACTTC.

V gene TRBV19 combines with J gene TRBJ1-2, with unresolved D. The CDR3 has 14 residues. V was shortened by 7 bases and J by 1 base, with 13 bases between the two germline ends. Germline CDR1 and CDR2: LNHDA and SQIVND (reference sequence). CDR3 sequence (DNA): TGTGCCAGTAATCGGGATGTAGGTAACTATGGCTACACCTTC. This gives the protein CASNRDVGNYGYTF.

The chain couples TRBV13 to TRBJ1-1; the D is unclear. The CDR3 is 15 residues long. V was cut by 5 bases and J by 7 bases, with 20 bases left in between. Germline-derived CDR1 and CDR2 are PRHDT and FYEKMQ (reference sequence). This CDR3 is CASSAGGTPLSEAFF. In DNA, the CDR3 is TGTGCCAGCAGCGCGGGCGGAACGCCGTTGAGTGAAGCTTTCTTT.

This clone was recorded a few times. The chain is built from TRBV29-1 and TRBJ2-1; the D gene is possibly TRBD1 (5 bases). The CDR3 contains 12 residues. Trimming cost V 1 base and J 7 bases, with 8 bases left between them. CDR1 and CDR2 from the germline V gene are SQVTM and ANQGSEA. The CDR3 DNA reads TGCAGCGTTGAAGTTAGGGGAAATGAGCAGTTCTTC. Translation gives CSVEVRGNEQFF.

The chain combines TRBV19 with TRBJ2-3; TRBD2 agrees at 12 bases. Germline loops: CDR1 LNHDA, CDR2 SQIVND (reference sequence). V was clipped by 10 bases and J by 5 bases; unmatched bases: 10. The CDR3 covers 15 residues. CDR3 amino acids: CATRKTSGGIDTQYF. In DNA, the CDR3 is TGTGCCACCAGGAAGACTAGCGGGGGAATAGATACGCAGTATTTT.

V is TRBV4-1 and J is TRBJ1-2, with D possibly being TRBD1 (6 bases). From germline, CDR1 is MGHRA and CDR2 YSYEKL. V lost 4 bases and J 0 bases, leaving 15 bases between the germline ends. The CDR3 is 16 amino acids. CDR3 protein: CASSPAPGASNYGYTF. The DNA for the CDR3 is TGCGCCAGCAGCCCGGCTCCGGGGGCGTCTAACTATGGCTACACCTTC.

The rearrangement links TRBV5-1 to TRBJ1-1, with D possibly being TRBD1 (5 bases). The CDR3 has 13 residues. Germline V gene sequence: CDR1 SGHRS, CDR2 YFSETQ. V lost 0 bases and J 6 bases, leaving 9 bases between the germline ends. Written as DNA, the CDR3 is TGCGCCAGCAGCTTGGGACAGTTCCCTGAAGCTTTCTTT. This sequence encodes CASSLGQFPEAFF.

CDR3 loop: CASSLEGRNTEAFF. CDR3 coding DNA: TGTGCCAGCAGTCTTGAGGGCCGGAACACTGAAGCTTTCTTT. The rearrangement uses TRBV6-6 and TRBJ1-1; D is uncertain. CDR1 and CDR2 from the germline V gene are MNHNY and SVGAGI (reference sequence). The CDR3 has 14 residues. Trimming removed 5 bases at V and 1 base at J, with 11 bases between.

Many counts were recorded for this clone. This chain joins TRBV7-9 and TRBJ1-4; no firm D call. The germline CDR1 and CDR2 sequences are SEHNR and FQNEAQ (reference sequence). The CDR3 is made up of 16 amino acids. V gave up 0 bases and J gave up 7 bases, with 15 bases separating them. CDR3 DNA: TGTGCCAGCAGCTTAGCGCTTACGGGTGAGGTTGAAAAACTGTTTTTT. Translation: CASSLALTGEVEKLFF.

This chain joins TRBV2 and TRBJ1-2; TRBD1 matches 9 bases. Germline V gene data show CDR1 as SNHLY and CDR2 as FYNNEI. V shed 0 bases, J shed 4 bases, and the junction held 6 bases outside the gene matches. The CDR3 is 16 amino acids. The CDR3: CASSEASGQGSYGYTF. The CDR3 coding sequence is TGTGCCAGCAGTGAAGCGTCGGGACAGGGATCCTATGGCTACACCTTC.

The V call is TRBV2, the J call TRBJ2-7; D uncertain. CDR3 size: 11 residues. The germline V gene encodes CDR1 SNHLY and CDR2 FYNNEI. V shed 8 bases and J shed 7 bases, with 12 bases lying between them. The CDR3 DNA follows: TGTGCCAGCGGGTTTACGGAAGAGCAGTACTTC. It is translated as CASGFTEEQYF.

In this sample, this clone turned up once. V is TRBV6-5 and J is TRBJ1-1, with D unresolved. Germline V gene lookup returns CDR1 MNHEY and CDR2 SVGAGI. The V end was cut by 4 bases, the J end by 1 base, with 10 bases between. This CDR3 has 14 residues. CDR3 DNA: TGTGCCAGCAGTTTAAAAGCGTGGAACACTGAAGCTTTCTTT. Protein sequence: CASSLKAWNTEAFF.

The chain links TRBV5-8 to TRBJ1-2; 7 nucleotides line up with TRBD1. Germline lookup yields CDR1 SGHTS and CDR2 YDEGEE. The CDR3 loop spans 15 amino acids. The ends lost 2 bases at V and 4 bases at J; junction bases unmatched: 8. CDR3 in amino acids: CASSLPPTGSYGYTF. CDR3 nucleotide sequence: TGTGCCAGCAGCTTACCACCGACAGGGAGCTATGGCTACACCTTC.

The CDR3, as DNA: TGTGCCAGCTCGAAGTTGGGACAGAACACTGAAGCTTTCTTT. As protein: CASSKLGQNTEAFF. The rearrangement links TRBV18 to TRBJ1-1; D is possibly TRBD1 (6 bases). Germline V CDR1 and CDR2: KGHSH, LQKENI. Trimming took off 6 bases at V and 1 base at J, with 12 bases between the two ends. CDR3 length equals 14 residues.

The table lists this clone with a few counts. The gene calls are TRBV2 and TRBJ1-6, with 7 bases lining up with TRBD1. V shed 5 bases and J 5 bases; nucleotides not matched to a gene: 6. CDR3 length: 15 amino acids. Germline CDR1 is SNHLY and CDR2 is FYNNEI. The CDR3 DNA sequence: TGTGCCAGCAGTCTCAGGACAGGAGATAATTCACCCCTCCACTTT. It is translated as CASSLRTGDNSPLHF.

J is TRBJ2-5 and V is TRBV7-7, with 10 positions matching TRBD1. CDR3 length equals 16 residues. Germline V CDR1 and CDR2: SSHAT, FNYEAQ (reference sequence). J gave up 4 bases and V 3 bases, and 8 bases lay outside the gene matches. CDR3 bases: TGTGCCAGCAGCTTGAGAGGGGACAGGGGTGGAGAGACCCAGTACTTC. Protein sequence: CASSLRGDRGGETQYF.

The chain couples TRBV11-3 to TRBJ2-5; 11 positions match TRBD2. The V segment lost 1 base and the J segment 5 bases; nucleotides outside the gene matches: 6. CDR1 is SGHNT, CDR2 YENEEA, per germline. The CDR3 consists of 16 residues. The CDR3 loop reads CASSLATSGDWETQYF. The CDR3 DNA follows: TGTGCCAGCAGCTTAGCGACTAGCGGGGATTGGGAGACCCAGTACTTC.

This sequence joins TRBV5-1 and TRBJ1-2; no clear D. Deletions cut 4 bases from V and 7 bases from J, with 20 bases between. The germline V gene encodes CDR1 SGHRS and CDR2 YFSETQ. The CDR3 spans 15 residues. This CDR3 reads CASSREARDRAGYTF. CDR3 in DNA: TGCGCCAGCAGCCGTGAAGCTAGGGATCGAGCTGGCTACACCTTC.

The table lists this clone with a few counts. The V gene is TRBV10-3, the J gene TRBJ2-1; no clear D gene. The CDR3 runs to 12 residues. Between the trimmed V and J ends, which lost 2 bases and 4 bases, there was a span of 3 bases. Looked up from germline, CDR1 is ENHRY and CDR2 is SYGVKD. The CDR3 loop reads CAISEVYNEQFF. The CDR3 DNA follows: TGTGCCATCAGTGAGGTGTACAATGAGCAGTTCTTC.